This TCR beta chain stems from a study of blood T cell repertoires in COVID-19. Sequenced by immunoSEQ multiplex PCR; TCRdb stores in-frame clones only, minus some. There are about 200,000 clones in the sample; about 90% occur only once, and 0.7% to 0.8% lies in the top ten. The CDR3 runs to 18 residues. Germline lookup yields CDR1 SGHTA and CDR2 FQGNSA. The ends lost 4 bases at V and 3 bases at J; junction bases unmatched: 12. The specimen sequenced was peripheral blood. V and J are TRBV7-2 and TRBJ2-6; TRBD2 agrees at 7 bases. This clonotype originated in a woman aged 70 to 79 with acute or convalescent COVID-19. In DNA form, the CDR3 reads TGTGCCAGCAGCTCGTGGCGGGGGTCCCTCTTTGGGGCCAACGTCCTGACTTTC. It specifies CASSSWRGSLFGANVLTF.